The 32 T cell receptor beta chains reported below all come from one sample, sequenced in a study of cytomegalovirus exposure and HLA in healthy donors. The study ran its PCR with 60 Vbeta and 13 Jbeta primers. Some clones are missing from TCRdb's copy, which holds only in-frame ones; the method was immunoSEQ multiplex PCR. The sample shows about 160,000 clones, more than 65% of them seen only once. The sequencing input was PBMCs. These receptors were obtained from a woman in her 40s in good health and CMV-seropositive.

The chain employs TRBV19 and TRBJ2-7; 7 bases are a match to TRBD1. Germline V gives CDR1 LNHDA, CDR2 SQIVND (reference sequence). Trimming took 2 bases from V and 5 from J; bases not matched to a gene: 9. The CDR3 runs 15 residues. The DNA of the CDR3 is TGTGCCAGTAGTATAACGAGACAGGGTTTCCACGAGCAGTACTTC. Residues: CASSITRQGFHEQYF.

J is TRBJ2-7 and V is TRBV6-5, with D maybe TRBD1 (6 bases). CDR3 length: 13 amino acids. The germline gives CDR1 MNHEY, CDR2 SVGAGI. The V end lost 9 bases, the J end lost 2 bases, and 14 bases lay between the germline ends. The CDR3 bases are TGTGCCAGTCGCCGGGACAAGACCTACGAGCAGTACTTC. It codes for CASRRDKTYEQYF.

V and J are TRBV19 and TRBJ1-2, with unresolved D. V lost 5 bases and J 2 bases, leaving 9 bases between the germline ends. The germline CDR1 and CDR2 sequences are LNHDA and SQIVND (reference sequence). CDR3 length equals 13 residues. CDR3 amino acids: CASSPSRNYGYTF. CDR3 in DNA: TGTGCCAGTAGTCCGTCGAGGAACTATGGCTACACCTTC.

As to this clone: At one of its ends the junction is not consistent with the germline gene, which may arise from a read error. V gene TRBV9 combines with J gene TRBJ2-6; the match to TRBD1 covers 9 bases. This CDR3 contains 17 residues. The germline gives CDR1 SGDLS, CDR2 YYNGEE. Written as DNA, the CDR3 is TGTGCCAGCAGCGTAGGGGACAGGGTGATTGGGGCCAACGTCCTGCCTTTC. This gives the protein CASSVGDRVIGANVLPF.

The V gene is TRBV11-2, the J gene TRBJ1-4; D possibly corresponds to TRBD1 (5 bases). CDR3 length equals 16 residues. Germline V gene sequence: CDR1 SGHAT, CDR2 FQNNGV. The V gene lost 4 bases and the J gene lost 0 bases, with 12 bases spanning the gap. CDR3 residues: CASSSRGSATNEKLFF. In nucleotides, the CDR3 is TGTGCCAGCAGCTCAAGGGGTTCCGCAACTAATGAAAAACTGTTTTTT.

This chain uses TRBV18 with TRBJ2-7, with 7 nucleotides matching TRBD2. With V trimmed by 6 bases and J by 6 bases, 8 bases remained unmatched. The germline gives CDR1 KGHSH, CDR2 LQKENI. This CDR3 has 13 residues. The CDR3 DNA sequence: TGTGCCAGCTCCCGAGGACTAGAAGGCGAGCAGTACTTC. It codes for CASSRGLEGEQYF.

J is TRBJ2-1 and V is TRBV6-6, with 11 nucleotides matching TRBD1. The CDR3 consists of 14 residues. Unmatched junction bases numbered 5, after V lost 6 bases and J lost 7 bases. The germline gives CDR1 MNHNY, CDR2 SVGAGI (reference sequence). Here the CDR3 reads CASRTGTGGNEQFF. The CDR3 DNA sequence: TGTGCCAGCAGGACCGGGACAGGGGGTAATGAGCAGTTCTTC.

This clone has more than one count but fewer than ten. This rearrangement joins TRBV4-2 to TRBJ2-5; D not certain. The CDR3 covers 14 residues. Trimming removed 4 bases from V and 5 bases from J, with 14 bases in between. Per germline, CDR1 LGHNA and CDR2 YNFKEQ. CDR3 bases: TGTGCCAGCAGCCTCGGCGCTGGAGAGGAGACCCAGTACTTC. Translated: CASSLGAGEETQYF.

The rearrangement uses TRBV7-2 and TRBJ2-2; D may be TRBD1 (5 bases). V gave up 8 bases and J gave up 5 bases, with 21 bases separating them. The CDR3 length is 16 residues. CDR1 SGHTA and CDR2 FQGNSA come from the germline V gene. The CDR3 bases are TGTGCCAGCCACAGTAGTGGTCAGGGATGGACCGGGGAGCTGTTTTTT. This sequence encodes CASHSSGQGWTGELFF. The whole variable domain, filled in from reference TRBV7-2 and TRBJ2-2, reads GAGVSQSPSNKVTEKGKDVELRCDPISGHTALYWYRQSLGQGLEFLIYFQGNSAPDKSGLPSDRFSAERTGGSVSTLTIQRTQQEDSAVYLCASHSSGQGWTGELFFGEGSRLTVL.

The CDR3 reads CASCSGERGQETQYF. CDR3 in DNA: TGTGCCAGCTGCTCGGGGGAAAGGGGCCAAGAGACCCAGTACTTC. The V and J genes are TRBV21-1 and TRBJ2-5; the D call in the table, TRBD2, was not verified against the DNA. TRBV21-1 is described as a pseudogene. This CDR3 contains 15 residues.

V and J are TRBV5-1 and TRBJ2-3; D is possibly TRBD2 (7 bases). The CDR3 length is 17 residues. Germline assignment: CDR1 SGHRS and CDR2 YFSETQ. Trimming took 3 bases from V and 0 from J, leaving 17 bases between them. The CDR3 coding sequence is TGCGCCAGCAGCTACCGGGGGGCTTCGATGAGCACAGATACGCAGTATTTT. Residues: CASSYRGASMSTDTQYF.

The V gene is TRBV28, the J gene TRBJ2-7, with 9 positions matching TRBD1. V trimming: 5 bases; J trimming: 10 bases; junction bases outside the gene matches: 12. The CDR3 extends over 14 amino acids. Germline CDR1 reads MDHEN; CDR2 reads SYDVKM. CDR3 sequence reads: CASSIITGGYGQYF. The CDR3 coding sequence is TGTGCCAGCAGTATTATAACAGGGGGCTACGGACAGTACTTC. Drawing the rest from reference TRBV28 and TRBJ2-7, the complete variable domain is DVKVTQSSRYLVKRTGEKVFLECVQDMDHENMFWYRQDPGLGLRLIYFSYDVKMKEKGDIPEGYSVSREKKERFSLILESASTNQTSMYLCASSIITGGYGQYFGPGTRLTVT.

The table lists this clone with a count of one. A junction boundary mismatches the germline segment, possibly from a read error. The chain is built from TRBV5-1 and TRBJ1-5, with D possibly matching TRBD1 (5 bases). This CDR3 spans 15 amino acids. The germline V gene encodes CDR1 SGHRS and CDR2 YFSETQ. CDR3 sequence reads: CASSLEGVGNQPQNF. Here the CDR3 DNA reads TGCGCCAGCAGCTTGGAAGGGGTAGGCAATCAGCCCCAGAATTTT.

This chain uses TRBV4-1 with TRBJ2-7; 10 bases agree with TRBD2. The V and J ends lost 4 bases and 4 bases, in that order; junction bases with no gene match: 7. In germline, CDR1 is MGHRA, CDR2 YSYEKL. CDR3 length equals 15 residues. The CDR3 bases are TGCGCCAGCAGCCCTCTAGCGGGAGTTCTATACGAGCAGTACTTC. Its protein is CASSPLAGVLYEQYF.

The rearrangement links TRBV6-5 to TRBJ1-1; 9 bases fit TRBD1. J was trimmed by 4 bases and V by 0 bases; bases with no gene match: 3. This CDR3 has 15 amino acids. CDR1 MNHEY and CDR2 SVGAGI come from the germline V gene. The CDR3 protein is CASSYSMTGGTEAFF. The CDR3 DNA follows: TGTGCCAGCAGTTACTCGATGACAGGGGGCACTGAAGCTTTCTTT.

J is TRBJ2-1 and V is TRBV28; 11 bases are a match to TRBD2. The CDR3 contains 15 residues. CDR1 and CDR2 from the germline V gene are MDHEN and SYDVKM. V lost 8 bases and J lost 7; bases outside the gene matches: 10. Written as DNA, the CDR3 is TGTGCCAGCCTAGCGGGAGGCCCGAGTACGAATGAGCAGTTCTTC. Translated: CASLAGGPSTNEQFF.

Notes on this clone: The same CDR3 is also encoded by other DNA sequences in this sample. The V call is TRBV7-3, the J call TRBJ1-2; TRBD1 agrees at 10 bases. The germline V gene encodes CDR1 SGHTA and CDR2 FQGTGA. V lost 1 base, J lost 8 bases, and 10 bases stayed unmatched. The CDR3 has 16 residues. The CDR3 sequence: CASSLNGQGVSEGYTF. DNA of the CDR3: TGTGCCAGCAGCTTAAACGGACAGGGGGTTTCGGAAGGCTACACCTTC.

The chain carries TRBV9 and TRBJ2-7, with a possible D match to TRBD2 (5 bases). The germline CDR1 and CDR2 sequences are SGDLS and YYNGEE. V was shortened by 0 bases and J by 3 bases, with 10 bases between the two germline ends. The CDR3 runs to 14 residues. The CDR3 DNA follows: TGTGCCAGCAGCGTAGCTAATGAGGGCTACGAGCAGTACTTC. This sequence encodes CASSVANEGYEQYF.

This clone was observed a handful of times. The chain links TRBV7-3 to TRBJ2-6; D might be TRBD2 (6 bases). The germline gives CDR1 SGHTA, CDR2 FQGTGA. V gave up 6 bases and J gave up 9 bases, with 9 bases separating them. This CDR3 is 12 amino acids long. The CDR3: CASSGRNNVLTF. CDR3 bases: TGTGCCAGCAGTGGGAGGAACAACGTCCTGACTTTC. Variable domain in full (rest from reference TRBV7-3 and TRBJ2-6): GAGVSQTPSNKVTEKGKYVELRCDPISGHTALYWYRQSLGQGPEFLIYFQGTGAADDSGLPNDRFFAVRPEGSVSTLKIQRTERGDSAVYLCASSGRNNVLTFGAGSRLTVL.

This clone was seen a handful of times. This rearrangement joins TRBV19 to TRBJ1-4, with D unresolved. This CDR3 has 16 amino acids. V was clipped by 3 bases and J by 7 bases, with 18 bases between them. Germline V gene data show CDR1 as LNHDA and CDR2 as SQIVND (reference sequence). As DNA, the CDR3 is TGTGCCAGTAGTATGTTCGTACAGTCCGATAGTGAAAAACTGTTTTTT. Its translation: CASSMFVQSDSEKLFF.

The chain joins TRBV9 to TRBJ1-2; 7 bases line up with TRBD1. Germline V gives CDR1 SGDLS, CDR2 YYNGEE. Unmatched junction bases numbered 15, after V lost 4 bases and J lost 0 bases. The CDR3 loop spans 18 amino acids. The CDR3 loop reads CASSSYRQGATANYGYTF. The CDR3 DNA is TGTGCCAGCAGCTCGTACAGACAGGGCGCCACAGCTAACTATGGCTACACCTTC. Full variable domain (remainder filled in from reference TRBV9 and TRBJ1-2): DSGVTQTPKHLITATGQRVTLRCSPRSGDLSVYWYQQSLDQGLQFLIQYYNGEERAKGNILERFSAQQFPDLHSELNLSSLELGDSALYFCASSSYRQGATANYGYTFGSGTRLTVV.

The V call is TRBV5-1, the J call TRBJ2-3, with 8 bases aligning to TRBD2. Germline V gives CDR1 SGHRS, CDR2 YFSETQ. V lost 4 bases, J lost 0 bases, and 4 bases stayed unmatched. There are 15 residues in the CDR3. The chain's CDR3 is CASSPGTRSTDTQYF. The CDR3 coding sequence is TGCGCCAGCAGCCCCGGGACTAGAAGCACAGATACGCAGTATTTT.

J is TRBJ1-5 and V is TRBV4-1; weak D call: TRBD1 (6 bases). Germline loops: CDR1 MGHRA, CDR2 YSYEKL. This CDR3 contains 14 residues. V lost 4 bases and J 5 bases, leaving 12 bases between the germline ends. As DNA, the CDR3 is TGCGCCAGCAGCCGACAGGCTGGGGATCAGCCCCAGCATTTT. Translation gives CASSRQAGDQPQHF.

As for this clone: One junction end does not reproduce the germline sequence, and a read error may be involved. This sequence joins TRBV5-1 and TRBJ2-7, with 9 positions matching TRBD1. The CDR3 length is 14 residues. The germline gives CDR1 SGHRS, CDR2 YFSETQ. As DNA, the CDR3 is TGCGCCAGCAGCTTGGGGGACAGGGAGAGTGAGCAGTCCTTC. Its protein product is CASSLGDRESEQSF.

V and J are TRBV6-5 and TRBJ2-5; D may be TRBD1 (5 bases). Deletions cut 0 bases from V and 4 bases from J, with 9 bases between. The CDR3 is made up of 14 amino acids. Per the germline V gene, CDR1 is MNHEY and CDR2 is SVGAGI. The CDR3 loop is CASSYSGVTETQYF. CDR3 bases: TGTGCCAGCAGTTACTCAGGGGTCACAGAGACCCAGTACTTC.

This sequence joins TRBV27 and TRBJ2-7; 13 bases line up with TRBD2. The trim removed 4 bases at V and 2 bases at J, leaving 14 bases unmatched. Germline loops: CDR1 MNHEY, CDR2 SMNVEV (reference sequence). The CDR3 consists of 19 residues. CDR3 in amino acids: CASSSTPRTSGSYTYEQYF. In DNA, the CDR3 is TGTGCCAGCAGTTCTACGCCCAGGACTAGCGGGAGTTATACCTACGAGCAGTACTTC.

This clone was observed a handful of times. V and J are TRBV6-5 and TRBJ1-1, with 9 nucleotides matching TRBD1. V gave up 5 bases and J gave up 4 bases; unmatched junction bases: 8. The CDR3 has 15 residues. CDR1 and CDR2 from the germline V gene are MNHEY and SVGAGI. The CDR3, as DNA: TGTGCCAGCAGTCACGAACAGGGGGCCGGCACTGAAGCTTTCTTT. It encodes CASSHEQGAGTEAFF.

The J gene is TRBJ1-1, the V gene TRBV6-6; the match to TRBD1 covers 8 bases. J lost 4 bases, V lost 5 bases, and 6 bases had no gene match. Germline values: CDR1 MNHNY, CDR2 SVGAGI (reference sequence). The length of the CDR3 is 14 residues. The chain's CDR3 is CASSLAGGPTEAFF. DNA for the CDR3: TGTGCCAGCAGTCTCGCAGGGGGCCCCACTGAAGCTTTCTTT.

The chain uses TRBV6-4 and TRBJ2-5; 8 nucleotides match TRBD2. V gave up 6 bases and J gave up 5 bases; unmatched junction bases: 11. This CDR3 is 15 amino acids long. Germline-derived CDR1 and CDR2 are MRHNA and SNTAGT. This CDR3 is CASSVTGLAGETQYF. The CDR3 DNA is TGTGCCAGCAGCGTGACTGGACTAGCTGGGGAGACCCAGTACTTC.

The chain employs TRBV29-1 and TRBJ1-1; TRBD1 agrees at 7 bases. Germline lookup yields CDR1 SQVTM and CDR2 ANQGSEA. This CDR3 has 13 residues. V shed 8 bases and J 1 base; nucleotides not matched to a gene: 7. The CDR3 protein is CSTRTGQNTEAFF. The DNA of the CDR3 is TGCAGCACAAGGACAGGCCAGAACACTGAAGCTTTCTTT.

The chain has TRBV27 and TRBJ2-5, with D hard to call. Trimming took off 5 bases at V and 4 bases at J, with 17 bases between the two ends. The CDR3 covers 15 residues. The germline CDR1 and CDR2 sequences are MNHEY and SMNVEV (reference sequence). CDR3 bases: TGTGCCAGCAGTGACATTGTTCAAGGTTCAGAGACCCAGTACTTC. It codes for CASSDIVQGSETQYF.

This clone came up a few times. Here the CDR3 reads CASSIGSGLSVDTQYF. The CDR3 DNA reads TGTGCCAGCAGTATAGGAAGCGGCCTATCAGTGGATACGCAGTATTTT. The chain has TRBV27 and TRBJ2-3, with D perhaps matching TRBD2 (5 bases). There are 16 residues in the CDR3. Trimming removed 5 bases from V and 6 bases from J, with 21 bases in between. Germline CDR1 MNHEY, CDR2 SMNVEV (reference sequence).